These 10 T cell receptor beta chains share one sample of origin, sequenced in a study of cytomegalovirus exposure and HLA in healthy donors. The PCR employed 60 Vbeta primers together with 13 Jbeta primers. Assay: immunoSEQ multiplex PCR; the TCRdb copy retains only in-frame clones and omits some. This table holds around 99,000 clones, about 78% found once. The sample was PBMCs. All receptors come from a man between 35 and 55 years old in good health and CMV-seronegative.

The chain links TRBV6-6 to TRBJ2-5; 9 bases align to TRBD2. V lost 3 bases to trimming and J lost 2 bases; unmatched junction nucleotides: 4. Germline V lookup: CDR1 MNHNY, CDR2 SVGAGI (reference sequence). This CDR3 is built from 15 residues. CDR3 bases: TGTGCCAGCAGTTATGCGCGGGGGGGTCAAGAGACCCAGTACTTC. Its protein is CASSYARGGQETQYF.

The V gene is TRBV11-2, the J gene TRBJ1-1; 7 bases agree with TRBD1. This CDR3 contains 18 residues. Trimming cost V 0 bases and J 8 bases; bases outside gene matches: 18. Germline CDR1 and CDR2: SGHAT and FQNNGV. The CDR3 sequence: CASSLDAIGTVASREAFF. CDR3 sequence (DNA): TGTGCCAGCAGCTTAGACGCCATTGGGACAGTCGCTTCTAGGGAAGCTTTCTTT.

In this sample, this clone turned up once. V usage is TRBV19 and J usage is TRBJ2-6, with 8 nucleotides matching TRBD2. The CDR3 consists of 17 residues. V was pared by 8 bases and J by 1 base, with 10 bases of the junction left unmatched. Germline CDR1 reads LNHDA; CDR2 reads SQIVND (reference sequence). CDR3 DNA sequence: TGTGCCAGTGGGGTGCTAGCGGGCAAGTCTGGGGCCAACGTCCTGACTTTC. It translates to CASGVLAGKSGANVLTF.

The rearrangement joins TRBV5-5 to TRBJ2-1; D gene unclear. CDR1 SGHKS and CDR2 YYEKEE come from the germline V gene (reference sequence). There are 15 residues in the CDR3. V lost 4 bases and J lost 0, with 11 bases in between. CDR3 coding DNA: TGTGCCAGCAGCCGCACTATCGACTCCTACAATGAGCAGTTCTTC. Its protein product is CASSRTIDSYNEQFF.

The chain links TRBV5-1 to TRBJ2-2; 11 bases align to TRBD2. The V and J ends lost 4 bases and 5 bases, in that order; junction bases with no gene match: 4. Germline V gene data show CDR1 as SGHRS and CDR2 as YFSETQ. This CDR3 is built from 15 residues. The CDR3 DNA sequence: TGCGCCAGCAGCCTAGCGGGGGGAAGGACCGGGGAGCTGTTTTTT. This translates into CASSLAGGRTGELFF.

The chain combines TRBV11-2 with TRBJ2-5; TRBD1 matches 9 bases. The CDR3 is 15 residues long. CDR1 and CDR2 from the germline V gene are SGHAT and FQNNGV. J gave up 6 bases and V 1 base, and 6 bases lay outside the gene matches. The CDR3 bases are TGTGCCAGCAGCTTAGGACAGGGGGGCGGAAAGACCCAGTACTTC. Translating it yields CASSLGQGGGKTQYF.

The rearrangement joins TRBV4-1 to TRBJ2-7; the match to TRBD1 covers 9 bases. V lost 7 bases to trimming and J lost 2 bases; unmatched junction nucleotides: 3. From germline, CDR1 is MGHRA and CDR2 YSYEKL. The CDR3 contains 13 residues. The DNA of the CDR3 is TGCGCCAGCACCGGGACAGGGCCCTACGAGCAGTACTTC. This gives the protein CASTGTGPYEQYF.

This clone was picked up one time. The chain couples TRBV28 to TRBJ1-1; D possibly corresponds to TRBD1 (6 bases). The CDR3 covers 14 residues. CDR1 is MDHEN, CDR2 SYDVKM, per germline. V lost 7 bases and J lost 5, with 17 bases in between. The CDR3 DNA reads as TGTGCCAGCAACCTCCCGTACAGGGCGACTGAAGCTTTCTTT. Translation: CASNLPYRATEAFF.

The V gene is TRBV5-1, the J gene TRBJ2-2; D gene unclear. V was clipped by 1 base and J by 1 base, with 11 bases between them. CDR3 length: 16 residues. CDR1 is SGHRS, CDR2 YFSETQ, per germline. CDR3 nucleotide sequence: TGCGCCAGCAGCTTGTCAGTCTCGGGGAACACCGGGGAGCTGTTTTTT. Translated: CASSLSVSGNTGELFF.

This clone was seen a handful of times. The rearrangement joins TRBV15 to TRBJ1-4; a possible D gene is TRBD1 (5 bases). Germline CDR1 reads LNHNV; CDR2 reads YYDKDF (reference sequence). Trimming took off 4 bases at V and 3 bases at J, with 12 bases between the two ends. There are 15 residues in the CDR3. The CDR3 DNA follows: TGTGCCACCAGCATGGCCGGGACTTCTAATGAAAAACTGTTTTTT. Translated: CATSMAGTSNEKLFF.